The entry below describes one T cell receptor (beta chain). The antigen remains unidentified. Produced via immunoSEQ multiplex PCR; TCRdb's table is partial and in-frame only. Of some 4,500 clones listed, approximately 64% are singletons. The sample is drawn from a study of CD8 T cell repertoires and HIV-1 epitope variants. About the study: Separate wells received one of Twenty-five Gag or Nef variant peptides. Controls included no peptide, Ebola AY9 epitope, and a CMV, EBV, flu pool. Study conclusions and caveats: Nef KF9 drew roughly five clonotypes and HW9 one, without TAALDMSHF responses.

V shed 1 base and J shed 4 bases, with 8 bases lying between them. This CDR3 comprises 14 residues. Germline values: CDR1 SGHNT, CDR2 YENEEA. The gene calls are TRBV11-3 and TRBJ2-1; D remains unclear. Input material: cultured CD8+ T cells derived from PBMCs. The TCR was taken from a male donor with HIV. CDR3 protein: CASSLVLGYNEQFF. The CDR3 DNA sequence: TGTGCCAGCAGCTTAGTCCTCGGGTACAATGAGCAGTTCTTC.